This T cell receptor (beta chain) derives from a study of Ad26.COV2.S vaccination and SARS-CoV-2 variants. Background on the study: Donor joined the COV1001 Ad26.COV2.S trial arm. Into the muscle, Ad26.COV2.S was dosed once or twice, 56 days apart. Study-wide points: Total T cell responses may have been underestimated by the TCR breadth and depth analyses.

The J segment lost 1 base and the V segment lost 5 bases, leaving 8 bases of the junction unmatched. Germline V lookup: CDR1 SEHNR, CDR2 FQNEAQ (reference sequence). The CDR3 covers 16 residues. Only in-frame clones appear in the TCRdb table, and some are missing; sequencing was by immunoSEQ multiplex PCR. Among about half a million clones, approximately 90% were seen once, and the ten largest hold 1.5% to 2%. The treatment denotes: about 20 received Ad26.COV2.S at low or high dose, single or two shots; 5 received placebo; per-sample allocation not given. Specimens were obtained on day 63 following the first vaccine or placebo injection. An adult donor aged 18-55 years was enrolled in Boston. With respect to this clone: Its target is not known.

The sequence derives from a person aged 18-60 years who received the Ad26.COV2.S COVID-19 vaccine or a placebo. The genes are TRBV7-9 and TRBJ2-3; 8 bases fit TRBD2. The sample in question was peripheral blood, obtained in a trial of Ad26.COV2.S vaccine versus placebo. CDR3 DNA: TGTGCCAGCAGCCCCCCACTGCGGGGGGGCACAGATACGCAGTATTTT. Translation gives CASSPPLRGGTDTQYF.